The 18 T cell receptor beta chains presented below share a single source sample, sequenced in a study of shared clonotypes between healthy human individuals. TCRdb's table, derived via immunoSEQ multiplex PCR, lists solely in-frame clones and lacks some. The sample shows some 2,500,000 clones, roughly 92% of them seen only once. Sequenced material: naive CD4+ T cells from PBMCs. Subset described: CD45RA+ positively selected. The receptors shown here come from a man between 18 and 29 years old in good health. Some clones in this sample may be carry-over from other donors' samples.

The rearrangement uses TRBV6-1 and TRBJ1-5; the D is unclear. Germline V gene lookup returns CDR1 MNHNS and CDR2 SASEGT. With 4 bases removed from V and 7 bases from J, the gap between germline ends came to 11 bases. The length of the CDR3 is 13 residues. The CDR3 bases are TGTGCCAGCAGTGGAGAGCCCAAGCAGCCCCAGCATTTT. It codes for CASSGEPKQPQHF.

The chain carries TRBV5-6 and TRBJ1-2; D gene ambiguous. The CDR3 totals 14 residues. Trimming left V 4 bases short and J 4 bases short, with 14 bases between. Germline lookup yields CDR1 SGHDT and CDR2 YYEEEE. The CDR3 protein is CASSSGRMGYGYTF. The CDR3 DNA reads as TGTGCCAGCAGCAGTGGACGGATGGGCTATGGCTACACCTTC.

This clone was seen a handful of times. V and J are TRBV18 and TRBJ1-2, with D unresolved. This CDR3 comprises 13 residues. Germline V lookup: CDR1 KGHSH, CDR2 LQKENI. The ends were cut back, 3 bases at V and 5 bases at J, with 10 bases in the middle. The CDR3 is CASSPDGFYGYTF. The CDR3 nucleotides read TGTGCCAGCTCACCGGACGGATTTTATGGCTACACCTTC.

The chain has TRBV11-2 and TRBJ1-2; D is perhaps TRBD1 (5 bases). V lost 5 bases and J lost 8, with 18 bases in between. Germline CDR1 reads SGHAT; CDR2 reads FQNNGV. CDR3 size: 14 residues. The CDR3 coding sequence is TGTGCCAGCAGCGGGGCTGGTTCTCTATACGGCTACACCTTC. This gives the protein CASSGAGSLYGYTF.

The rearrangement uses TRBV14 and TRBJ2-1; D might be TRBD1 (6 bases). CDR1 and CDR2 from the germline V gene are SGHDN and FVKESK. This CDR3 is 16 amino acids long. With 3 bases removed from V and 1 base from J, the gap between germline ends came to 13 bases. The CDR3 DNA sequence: TGTGCCAGCAGCCAGGGACCTGGACAGTCCTACAATGAGCAGTTCTTC. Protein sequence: CASSQGPGQSYNEQFF.

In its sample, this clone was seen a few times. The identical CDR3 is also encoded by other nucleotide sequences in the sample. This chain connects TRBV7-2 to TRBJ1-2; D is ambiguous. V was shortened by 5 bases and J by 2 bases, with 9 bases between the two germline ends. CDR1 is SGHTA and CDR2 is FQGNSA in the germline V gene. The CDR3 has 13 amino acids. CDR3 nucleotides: TGTGCCAGCAGCCCCGACGGGAACTATGGCTACACCTTC. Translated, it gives CASSPDGNYGYTF. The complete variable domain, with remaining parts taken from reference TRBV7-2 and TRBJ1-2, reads GAGVSQSPSNKVTEKGKDVELRCDPISGHTALYWYRQSLGQGLEFLIYFQGNSAPDKSGLPSDRFSAERTGGSVSTLTIQRTQQEDSAVYLCASSPDGNYGYTFGSGTRLTVV.

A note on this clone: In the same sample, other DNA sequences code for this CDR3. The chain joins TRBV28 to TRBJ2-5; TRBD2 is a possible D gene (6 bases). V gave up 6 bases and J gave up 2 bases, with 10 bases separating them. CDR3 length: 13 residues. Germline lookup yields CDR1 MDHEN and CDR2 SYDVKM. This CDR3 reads CASSPGGQETQYF. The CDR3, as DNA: TGTGCCAGCAGCCCCGGGGGACAAGAGACCCAGTACTTC.

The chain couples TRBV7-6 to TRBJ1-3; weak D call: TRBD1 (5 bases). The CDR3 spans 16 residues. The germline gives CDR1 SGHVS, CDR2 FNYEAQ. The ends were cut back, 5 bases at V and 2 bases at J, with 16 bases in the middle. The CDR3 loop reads CASSPARGVAGNTIYF. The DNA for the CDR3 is TGTGCCAGCAGCCCCGCCCGGGGGGTAGCTGGAAACACCATATATTTT.

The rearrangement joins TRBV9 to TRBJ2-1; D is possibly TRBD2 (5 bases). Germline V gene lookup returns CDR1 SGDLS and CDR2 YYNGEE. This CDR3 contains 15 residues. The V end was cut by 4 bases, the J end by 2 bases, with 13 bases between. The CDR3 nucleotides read TGTGCCAGCAGCCCAGGACTTTCCGCCTACAATGAGCAGTTCTTC. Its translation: CASSPGLSAYNEQFF.

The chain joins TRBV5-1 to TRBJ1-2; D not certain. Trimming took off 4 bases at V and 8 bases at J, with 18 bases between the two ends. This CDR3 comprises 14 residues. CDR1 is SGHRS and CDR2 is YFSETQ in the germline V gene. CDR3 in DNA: TGCGCCAGCAGCGGGATGTTGGGCGTTGAAGGCTACACCTTC. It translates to CASSGMLGVEGYTF.

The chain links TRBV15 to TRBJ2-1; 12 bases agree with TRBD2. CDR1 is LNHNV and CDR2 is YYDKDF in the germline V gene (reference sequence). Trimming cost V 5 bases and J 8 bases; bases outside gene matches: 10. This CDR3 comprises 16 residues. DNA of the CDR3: TGTGCCACCAGCGGAACTAGCGGGAGGTTGGGGGATGAGCAGTTCTTC. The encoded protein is CATSGTSGRLGDEQFF.

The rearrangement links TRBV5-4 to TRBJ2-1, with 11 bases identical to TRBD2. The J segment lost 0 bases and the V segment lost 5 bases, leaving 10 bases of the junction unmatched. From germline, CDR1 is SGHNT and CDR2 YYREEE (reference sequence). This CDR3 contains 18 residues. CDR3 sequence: CASRPTGLAGHSYNEQFF. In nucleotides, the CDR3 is TGTGCCAGCAGGCCGACTGGACTAGCGGGCCACTCCTACAATGAGCAGTTCTTC.

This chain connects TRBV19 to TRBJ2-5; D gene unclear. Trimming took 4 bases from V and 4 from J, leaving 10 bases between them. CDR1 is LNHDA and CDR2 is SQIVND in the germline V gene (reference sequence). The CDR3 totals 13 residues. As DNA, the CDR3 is TGTGCCAGTAGTAGGGCCGTTGGAGAGACCCAGTACTTC. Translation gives CASSRAVGETQYF.

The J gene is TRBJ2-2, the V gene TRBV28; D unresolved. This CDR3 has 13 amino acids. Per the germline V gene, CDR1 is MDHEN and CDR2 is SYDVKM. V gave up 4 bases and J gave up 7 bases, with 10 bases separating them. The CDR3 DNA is TGTGCCAGCAGTTATGGAAAGGTCGGGGAGCTGTTTTTT. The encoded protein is CASSYGKVGELFF.

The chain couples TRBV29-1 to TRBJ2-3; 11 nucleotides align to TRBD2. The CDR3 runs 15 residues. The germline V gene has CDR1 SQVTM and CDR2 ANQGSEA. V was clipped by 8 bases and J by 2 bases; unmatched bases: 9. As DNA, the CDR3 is TGCAGCTGTTCCCGACTAGCGGGGACCACAGATACGCAGTATTTT. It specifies CSCSRLAGTTDTQYF.

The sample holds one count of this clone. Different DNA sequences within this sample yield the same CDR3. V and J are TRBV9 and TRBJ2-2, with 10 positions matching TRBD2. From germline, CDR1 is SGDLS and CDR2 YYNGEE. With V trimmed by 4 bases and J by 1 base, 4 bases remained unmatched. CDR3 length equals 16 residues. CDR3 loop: CASSSRTSGNTGELFF. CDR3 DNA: TGTGCCAGCAGCTCGAGGACTAGCGGGAACACCGGGGAGCTGTTTTTT.

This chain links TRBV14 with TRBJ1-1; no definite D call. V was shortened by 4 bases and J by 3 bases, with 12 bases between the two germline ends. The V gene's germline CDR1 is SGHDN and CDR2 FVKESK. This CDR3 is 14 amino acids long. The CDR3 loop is CASSPLSYDTEAFF. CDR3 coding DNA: TGTGCCAGCAGCCCTCTGTCTTACGACACTGAAGCTTTCTTT.

CDR3 DNA sequence: TGTGCCAGCAGTTCCATAGGACTCCCCGCCTACAATGAGCAGTTCTTC. It translates to CASSSIGLPAYNEQFF. V is TRBV6-6 and J is TRBJ2-1, with D possibly being TRBD2 (5 bases). Germline V gene data show CDR1 as MNHNY and CDR2 as SVGAGI (reference sequence). V was trimmed by 4 bases and J by 2 bases, leaving 15 bases between them. CDR3 length: 16 amino acids.